Shown below are 27 T cell receptor beta chains from a single sample sequenced in a study of CD8+ T cells in alopecia areata. After isolation, RNA underwent reverse transcription to generate cDNA as the sequencing template. TCRdb's table, derived via immunoSEQ multiplex PCR, lists solely in-frame clones and lacks some. The sample includes about 180,000 clones, roughly 60% of them seen just once. Sequences were derived from CD4+ T cells sorted from blood, sampled at week 0. These receptors were taken from a human donor with alopecia areata.

The chain carries TRBV9 and TRBJ1-3, with a possible D match to TRBD1 (5 bases). CDR3 length: 16 residues. Germline V gene data show CDR1 as SGDLS and CDR2 as YYNGEE. V lost 3 bases to trimming and J lost 0 bases, with 13 bases between them. Written as DNA, the CDR3 is TGTGCCAGCAGCGCCCCGGGGCGGCACTCTGGAAACACCATATATTTT. Its protein product is CASSAPGRHSGNTIYF.

The table lists this clone with a few counts. This chain links TRBV30 with TRBJ1-4, with 8 bases that match TRBD1. The ends lost 5 bases at V and 2 bases at J; junction bases unmatched: 7. CDR3 length: 15 amino acids. Per the germline V gene, CDR1 is GTSNPN and CDR2 is SVGIG (reference sequence). In DNA form, the CDR3 reads TGTGCCTGGCAGGGGGCCGTTTCGACTAATGAAAAACTGTTTTTT. Its translation: CAWQGAVSTNEKLFF.

The chain uses TRBV11-3 and TRBJ2-1; 13 bases line up with TRBD2. The V segment lost 2 bases and the J segment 7 bases; nucleotides outside the gene matches: 5. The CDR3 has 16 residues. Germline V gene data show CDR1 as SGHNT and CDR2 as YENEEA. The CDR3, as DNA: TGTGCCAGCAGCTTAAGACTAGCGGGGGGAGGGAATGAGCAGTTCTTC. It is translated as CASSLRLAGGGNEQFF.

Regarding this clone: Germline is not matched at one junction end, which may reflect a read error. The chain couples TRBV29-1 to TRBJ2-6; D is unclear. Germline values: CDR1 SQVTM, CDR2 ANQGSEA. This CDR3 is built from 11 residues. CDR3 sequence: CSVQNERELSF. The CDR3 DNA sequence: TGCAGCGTGCAGAATGAAAGGGAACTGTCTTTC.

The chain joins TRBV29-1 to TRBJ1-1; TRBD1 matches at 9 bases. CDR1 SQVTM and CDR2 ANQGSEA come from the germline V gene. CDR3 length: 13 amino acids. Trimming at V came to 7 bases and at J to 2 bases, leaving 5 bases not matched to a gene. CDR3 in DNA: TGCAGCGACCGACAGGGGGGAAACACTGAAGCTTTCTTT. Residues: CSDRQGGNTEAFF.

This chain links TRBV23-1 with TRBJ2-1; D gene uncertain. TRBV23-1 is recorded as an ORF, its role being uncertain. V gave up 3 bases and J gave up 6 bases, with 21 bases separating them. CDR3 length equals 17 residues. CDR3 sequence reads: CASSHIRALLPVNEQFF. DNA for the CDR3: TGCGCCAGCAGTCACATAAGAGCATTATTACCGGTCAATGAGCAGTTCTTC.

J is TRBJ2-5 and V is TRBV29-1, with D possibly TRBD1 on 6 matching bases. The germline CDR1 and CDR2 sequences are SQVTM and ANQGSEA. The length of the CDR3 is 12 residues. Trimming pared 5 bases from V and 0 bases from J, leaving 7 bases between. The CDR3 reads CSVTGYQETQYF. The CDR3 DNA reads TGCAGCGTTACAGGGTACCAAGAGACCCAGTACTTC.

The rearrangement joins TRBV10-1 to TRBJ2-3; D is uncertain. Trimming shortened V by 3 bases and J by 4 bases, and 11 bases separated the two germline ends. Germline V gene sequence: CDR1 WNHNN, CDR2 SYGVQD (reference sequence). The CDR3 loop spans 14 amino acids. The CDR3 protein is CASSENPYSDTQYF. In nucleotides, the CDR3 is TGCGCCAGCAGTGAAAATCCTTACTCAGATACGCAGTATTTT.

The chain joins TRBV15 to TRBJ2-7, with 9 bases that match TRBD2. The CDR3 runs 16 residues. The V and J ends lost 3 bases and 6 bases, in that order; junction bases with no gene match: 12. Germline V lookup: CDR1 LNHNV, CDR2 YYDKDF (reference sequence). The CDR3 coding sequence is TGTGCCACCAGCAGCCCAGGTGGGCGGGAGGGAGGCGAGCAGTACTTC. It yields the protein CATSSPGGREGGEQYF.

CDR3 DNA sequence: TGTGCCAGCAGCTTAGTCCGGGACAGGGGTCAAGAGACCCAGTACTTC. Translation: CASSLVRDRGQETQYF. This chain connects TRBV11-2 to TRBJ2-5; TRBD1 matches 10 bases. V shed 1 base, J shed 2 bases, and the junction held 4 bases outside the gene matches. From germline, CDR1 is SGHAT and CDR2 FQNNGV. The CDR3 spans 16 residues.

This rearrangement joins TRBV7-9 to TRBJ2-7, with D perhaps given as TRBD1 or TRBD2 (6 bases each). Trimming cost V 1 base and J 0 bases, with 10 bases left between them. The germline V gene encodes CDR1 SEHNR and CDR2 FQNEAQ (reference sequence). The CDR3 is made up of 15 amino acids. CDR3 DNA: TGTGCCAGCAGCTTAGATCGGGGGCACTCCTACGAGCAGTACTTC. This sequence encodes CASSLDRGHSYEQYF. Full variable domain (rest looked up from reference TRBV7-9 and TRBJ2-7): DTGVSQNPRHKITKRGQNVTFRCDPISEHNRLYWYRQTLGQGPEFLTYFQNEAQLEKSRLLSDRFSAERPKGSFSTLEIQRTEQGDSAMYLCASSLDRGHSYEQYFGPGTRLTVT.

The V call is TRBV6-5, the J call TRBJ1-2; 7 bases agree with TRBD1. CDR1 and CDR2 from the germline V gene are MNHEY and SVGAGI. CDR3 size: 15 residues. V dropped 7 bases and J dropped 2; count of bases not matched to a gene: 10. The DNA for the CDR3 is TGTGCCAGCACCAGCCAGGGGGTAGGGAACTATGGCTACACCTTC. Protein product: CASTSQGVGNYGYTF.

This chain connects TRBV2 to TRBJ2-1; no definite D call. The CDR3 is made up of 15 amino acids. The germline V and J ends were trimmed by 8 bases and 1 base, with 15 bases remaining between them. Germline CDR1 and CDR2: SNHLY and FYNNEI. The CDR3 loop is CASSEAFQSYNEQFF. CDR3 DNA sequence: TGTGCCAGCTCAGAAGCCTTCCAATCCTACAATGAGCAGTTCTTC.

The V and J genes are TRBV29-1 and TRBJ2-3, with no clear D. Per germline, CDR1 SQVTM and CDR2 ANQGSEA. Trimming removed 7 bases from V and 2 bases from J, with 7 bases in between. The CDR3 is 11 amino acids. CDR3 residues: CSDGDTDTQYF. The CDR3, as DNA: TGCAGCGATGGGGACACAGATACGCAGTATTTT.

The rearrangement uses TRBV2 and TRBJ2-7; D may be TRBD1 (6 bases). Germline V gene lookup returns CDR1 SNHLY and CDR2 FYNNEI. The V and J ends lost 9 bases and 3 bases respectively, with 18 bases between them. The CDR3 consists of 14 residues. DNA of the CDR3: TGTGCCAGTGTCAGTCGGGGACAAGGCTACGAGCAGTACTTC. Amino acids: CASVSRGQGYEQYF.

This clone was seen only a few times. The chain is built from TRBV15 and TRBJ2-5; D unresolved. CDR3 length: 13 residues. Trimming removed 4 bases at V and 1 base at J, with 7 bases between. Looked up from germline, CDR1 is LNHNV and CDR2 is YYDKDF (reference sequence). DNA for the CDR3: TGTGCCACCAGCACCCCGCTCCAAGAGACCCAGTACTTC. Its translation is CATSTPLQETQYF.

The CDR3 is CSVGFLGVNTGEQYF. The CDR3 coding sequence is TGCAGCGTTGGGTTCCTGGGTGTCAACACGGGGGAGCAGTACTTC. V and J are TRBV29-1 and TRBJ2-7; the D gene is possibly TRBD2 (5 bases). The CDR3 spans 15 residues. CDR1 is SQVTM, CDR2 ANQGSEA, per germline. Trimming took off 4 bases at V and 7 bases at J, with 23 bases between the two ends.

V gene TRBV4-1 combines with J gene TRBJ2-3, with TRBD2 as a possible D gene (7 bases). Germline V lookup: CDR1 MGHRA, CDR2 YSYEKL. CDR3 size: 15 residues. Trimming took off 4 bases at V and 2 bases at J, with 13 bases between the two ends. This CDR3 is CASSPRGGATDTQYF. The CDR3, as DNA: TGCGCCAGCAGCCCCCGAGGGGGGGCCACAGATACGCAGTATTTT.

This chain connects TRBV5-6 to TRBJ1-2; D is uncertain. V dropped 2 bases and J dropped 0 bases, with 11 bases sitting between them. Germline V gene sequence: CDR1 SGHDT, CDR2 YYEEEE. The length of the CDR3 is 15 residues. The CDR3 sequence: CASSFGGNTNYGYTF. The CDR3 DNA reads TGTGCCAGCAGCTTTGGCGGAAACACTAACTATGGCTACACCTTC. The entire variable domain, with the rest obtained from reference TRBV5-6 and TRBJ1-2, is as follows: DAGVTQSPTHLIKTRGQQVTLRCSPKSGHDTVSWYQQALGQGPQFIFQYYEEEERQRGNFPDRFSGHQFPNYSSELNVNALLLGDSALYLCASSFGGNTNYGYTFGSGTRLTVV.

The sample holds one count of this clone. CDR3 residues: CASSPSQGHDYGYTF. The DNA of the CDR3 is TGTGCCAGCAGCCCGTCACAGGGACATGACTATGGCTACACCTTC. The chain employs TRBV5-4 and TRBJ1-2; weak D call: TRBD1 (6 bases). There are 15 residues in the CDR3. V lost 4 bases, J lost 3 bases, and 16 bases lay in between. Germline CDR1 SGHNT, CDR2 YYREEE (reference sequence). Full variable domain (remainder filled in from reference TRBV5-4 and TRBJ1-2): ETGVTQSPTHLIKTRGQQVTLRCSSQSGHNTVSWYQQALGQGPQFIFQYYREEENGRGNFPPRFSGLQFPNYSSELNVNALELDDSALYLCASSPSQGHDYGYTFGSGTRLTVV.

The chain links TRBV5-6 to TRBJ1-1; unclear D gene. The V and J ends lost 2 bases and 7 bases respectively, with 15 bases between them. CDR1 is SGHDT, CDR2 YYEEEE, per germline. The CDR3 covers 14 residues. The CDR3 DNA reads as TGTGCCAGCAGCTTCCGGGGAGGGTTCGGTGAAGCTTTCTTT. This sequence encodes CASSFRGGFGEAFF.

The V call is TRBV30, the J call TRBJ1-5; the D is unclear. This CDR3 is built from 12 residues. The germline V gene encodes CDR1 GTSNPN and CDR2 SVGIG (reference sequence). V shed 5 bases and J shed 5 bases, with 10 bases lying between them. In DNA, the CDR3 is TGTGCCTGGGGAAGGAGGGATCAGCCCCAGCATTTT. Amino acid sequence: CAWGRRDQPQHF.

The chain joins TRBV29-1 to TRBJ1-1; D ambiguous. CDR3 length equals 13 residues. V was clipped by 5 bases and J by 1 base, with 11 bases between them. Germline V CDR1 and CDR2: SQVTM, ANQGSEA. CDR3 protein: CSVRAGPNTEAFF. CDR3 coding DNA: TGCAGCGTTAGGGCAGGACCGAACACTGAAGCTTTCTTT.

The table lists this clone with a few counts. This chain uses TRBV30 with TRBJ1-6; 9 bases agree with TRBD1. The CDR3 has 14 residues. In germline, CDR1 is GTSNPN, CDR2 SVGIG (reference sequence). V lost 2 bases to trimming and J lost 10 bases; unmatched junction nucleotides: 6. The CDR3 nucleotides are TGTGCCTGGAGTTTCGACAGGGGGAGGTCACCCCTCCACTTT. Translation: CAWSFDRGRSPLHF.

The rearrangement uses TRBV30 and TRBJ2-1; 7 bases line up with TRBD2. CDR3 length: 16 residues. Germline V gives CDR1 GTSNPN, CDR2 SVGIG (reference sequence). V gave up 1 base and J gave up 7 bases; unmatched junction bases: 13. CDR3 in amino acids: CAWSATGGPTRNEQFF. As DNA, the CDR3 is TGTGCCTGGAGTGCCACGGGGGGTCCAACCAGGAATGAGCAGTTCTTC.

The chain combines TRBV12-5 with TRBJ1-1; D unresolved. This CDR3 spans 11 amino acids. Trimming shortened V by 9 bases and J by 4 bases, and 9 bases separated the two germline ends. Per the germline V gene, CDR1 is LGHNT and CDR2 is FRNRAP. Here the CDR3 reads CASKRTTEAFF. CDR3 DNA sequence: TGTGCTAGCAAACGTACCACTGAAGCTTTCTTT.

The genes are TRBV29-1 and TRBJ2-7, with D perhaps TRBD1 (6 bases). The V and J ends lost 6 bases and 1 base respectively, with 16 bases between them. Germline assignment: CDR1 SQVTM and CDR2 ANQGSEA. The CDR3 length is 14 residues. CDR3 residues: CSVVAGAHSYEQYF. The DNA of the CDR3 is TGCAGCGTCGTTGCAGGGGCTCATTCCTACGAGCAGTACTTC.